The 27 T cell receptor beta chains below all came from one sample that was sequenced in a study of shared clonotypes between healthy human individuals. Profiled with immunoSEQ multiplex PCR; TCRdb holds only in-frame clones, not every one. Of approximately 530,000 clones in the sample, approximately 95% were seen once. Sequenced material: naive CD4+ T cells sorted from blood. Subset specified: CD45RA+ positively selected. The receptors were sampled from a woman aged 25 to 45 in good health.

The rearrangement links TRBV6-6 to TRBJ2-1; 10 nucleotides align to TRBD2. CDR1 MNHNY and CDR2 SVGAGI come from the germline V gene (reference sequence). This CDR3 has 15 amino acids. Trimming at V came to 0 bases and at J to 7 bases, leaving 3 bases not matched to a gene. Written as DNA, the CDR3 is TGTGCCAGCAGTTACTCAAGCGGGAGGGATAATGAGCAGTTCTTC. This codes for CASSYSSGRDNEQFF.

This chain joins TRBV30 and TRBJ2-7; 7 positions match TRBD1. CDR1 is GTSNPN, CDR2 SVGIG, per germline (reference sequence). V gave up 7 bases and J gave up 4 bases; unmatched junction bases: 10. The CDR3 totals 13 residues. CDR3 bases: TGTGCCTTTTCGGGACAGAGTCGTTACGAGCAGTACTTC. Protein: CAFSGQSRYEQYF.

The chain uses TRBV2 and TRBJ2-1; no reliable D call. The V end was cut by 4 bases, the J end by 5 bases, with 18 bases between. The CDR3 covers 16 residues. Germline-derived CDR1 and CDR2 are SNHLY and FYNNEI. The CDR3 is CASSVEDVAINNEQFF. As DNA, the CDR3 is TGTGCCAGCAGTGTCGAAGACGTCGCTATTAACAATGAGCAGTTCTTC. Full variable domain (rest looked up from reference TRBV2 and TRBJ2-1): EPEVTQTPSHQVTQMGQEVILRCVPISNHLYFYWYRQILGQKVEFLVSFYNNEISEKSEIFDDQFSVERPDGSNFTLKIRSTKLEDSAMYFCASSVEDVAINNEQFFGPGTRLTVL.

The chain joins TRBV19 to TRBJ2-2; a possible D gene is TRBD1 (6 bases). Germline CDR1 LNHDA, CDR2 SQIVND (reference sequence). Between the trimmed V and J ends, which lost 7 bases and 0 bases, there was a span of 9 bases. There are 14 residues in the CDR3. CDR3 nucleotides: TGTGCCAGTATCGGGACAACGAACACCGGGGAGCTGTTTTTT. It specifies CASIGTTNTGELFF.

This rearrangement joins TRBV20-1 to TRBJ2-7; either TRBD1 or TRBD2 may supply D (5 bases each). V lost 5 bases and J 6 bases, leaving 11 bases between the germline ends. CDR1 is DFQATT, CDR2 SNEGSKA, per germline (reference sequence). This CDR3 region has 11 residues. The CDR3 spells CSASWDGEQYF. The CDR3 bases are TGCAGTGCTTCCTGGGACGGCGAGCAGTACTTC.

This chain links TRBV19 with TRBJ1-1; the match to TRBD1 covers 8 bases. Germline CDR1 reads LNHDA; CDR2 reads SQIVND (reference sequence). The CDR3 spans 13 residues. V gave up 10 bases and J gave up 2 bases; unmatched junction bases: 6. The CDR3 sequence is CATKQGGNTEAFF. CDR3 nucleotide sequence: TGTGCCACCAAACAGGGGGGAAACACTGAAGCTTTCTTT.

This clone has only one observation. The V and J genes are TRBV27 and TRBJ2-3; D possibly uses TRBD1 or TRBD2 (5 bases each). Germline V gene sequence: CDR1 MNHEY, CDR2 SMNVEV (reference sequence). Trimming shortened V by 5 bases and J by 6 bases, and 15 bases separated the two germline ends. The CDR3 is made up of 14 amino acids. The CDR3 DNA is TGTGCCAGCAGTCTAGCAGGGCCCCAGGATACGCAGTATTTT. Residues: CASSLAGPQDTQYF.

The CDR3 coding sequence is TGTGCCAGCAGCTCCCGACTAGCGGGCCTGTACGAGCAGTACTTC. Amino acids: CASSSRLAGLYEQYF. The chain has TRBV5-6 and TRBJ2-7; TRBD2 aligns across 10 bases. This CDR3 has 15 residues. Germline V gene data show CDR1 as SGHDT and CDR2 as YYEEEE. V gave up 3 bases and J gave up 4 bases; unmatched junction bases: 7.

This clone was found once. The chain carries TRBV30 and TRBJ2-1; 10 bases fit TRBD2. CDR1 and CDR2 (germline): GTSNPN, SVGIG (reference sequence). With 5 bases clipped from V and 1 base from J, the junction kept 5 bases outside the gene matches. This CDR3 is 15 amino acids long. CDR3 DNA sequence: TGTGCCTGGCGGACTAGCGGAAGATCCTACAATGAGCAGTTCTTC. This translates into CAWRTSGRSYNEQFF.

The chain carries TRBV9 and TRBJ2-2; perhaps TRBD2 as D (6 bases). Germline V gene data show CDR1 as SGDLS and CDR2 as YYNGEE. The length of the CDR3 is 14 residues. V was clipped by 5 bases and J by 6 bases, with 14 bases between them. CDR3 residues: CASRPTRFSGELFF. CDR3 DNA sequence: TGTGCCAGCAGGCCGACTAGATTCTCCGGGGAGCTGTTTTTT.

A note on this clone: This CDR3 is also generated by other DNA sequences in the sample. The J gene is TRBJ2-7, the V gene TRBV28; D is possibly TRBD1 or TRBD2 (6 bases each). The CDR3 extends over 13 amino acids. CDR1 MDHEN and CDR2 SYDVKM come from the germline V gene. V was pared by 5 bases and J by 7 bases, with 15 bases between. The DNA of the CDR3 is TGTGCCAGCAGTAGGGGGGCTCGGGGGGAGCAGTACTTC. As protein: CASSRGARGEQYF.

The chain combines TRBV4-1 with TRBJ1-5; D is ambiguous. CDR3 length equals 17 residues. Trimming left V 0 bases short and J 1 base short, with 13 bases between. CDR1 is MGHRA and CDR2 is YSYEKL in the germline V gene. CDR3 in DNA: TGCGCCAGCAGCCAAGACTGGTTGGGCAGCAGCAATCAGCCCCAGCATTTT. Translated, it gives CASSQDWLGSSNQPQHF.

This chain connects TRBV11-2 to TRBJ2-5; 13 nucleotides match TRBD2. The better agreement between TRBJ2-7 and the DNA end casts doubt on the J call. This CDR3 region has 18 residues. Germline CDR1 SGHAT, CDR2 FQNNGV. This CDR3 is CASSRINRLAGGDYEQYF. The CDR3 DNA reads as TGTGCCAGCAGCAGAATTAATAGACTAGCGGGAGGCGACTACGAGCAGTACTTC.

The chain has TRBV7-2 and TRBJ1-3, with unresolved D. CDR3 length: 17 amino acids. V was shortened by 1 base and J by 0 bases, with 13 bases between the two germline ends. Germline assignment: CDR1 SGHTA and CDR2 FQGNSA. CDR3 residues: CASSLGREPTSGNTIYF. The CDR3 DNA reads TGTGCCAGCAGCTTAGGTAGGGAACCTACCTCTGGAAACACCATATATTTT.

The CDR3 protein is CASSAGLAGGQETQYF. For the CDR3, the DNA is TGTGCCAGCAGCGCGGGACTAGCGGGAGGACAAGAGACCCAGTACTTC. The rearrangement uses TRBV7-3 and TRBJ2-5; the match to TRBD2 covers 15 bases. Germline-derived CDR1 and CDR2 are SGHTA and FQGTGA. CDR3 length: 16 residues. J lost 2 bases, V lost 5 bases, and 3 bases had no gene match.

This clone was counted once. The chain joins TRBV19 to TRBJ1-2; D gene ambiguous. The CDR3 totals 15 residues. Germline V gene data show CDR1 as LNHDA and CDR2 as SQIVND (reference sequence). Deletions cut 3 bases from V and 4 bases from J, with 15 bases between. The CDR3 loop reads CASSIWSRTGYGYTF. In DNA, the CDR3 is TGTGCCAGTAGTATCTGGTCCCGGACGGGCTATGGCTACACCTTC.

Concerning this clone itself: Distinct nucleotide sequences in the sample also encode this CDR3. The V gene is TRBV5-1, the J gene TRBJ1-2; TRBD1 agrees at 8 bases. The CDR3 extends over 13 amino acids. The junction had 3 bases not matched to a gene; V was cut back by 4 bases and J by 4 bases. The V gene's germline CDR1 is SGHRS and CDR2 YFSETQ. CDR3 protein: CASSPGTGYGYTF. CDR3 nucleotides: TGCGCCAGCAGCCCGGGGACAGGCTATGGCTACACCTTC.

The chain has TRBV28 and TRBJ2-7, with TRBD2 identical over 11 bases. There are 16 residues in the CDR3. The junction had 9 bases not matched to a gene; V was cut back by 4 bases and J by 4 bases. Germline V gene lookup returns CDR1 MDHEN and CDR2 SYDVKM. The CDR3 DNA reads as TGTGCCAGCAGTTCTTTGACTAGCGGGAATCTTTACGAGCAGTACTTC. Translating it yields CASSSLTSGNLYEQYF.

The rearrangement links TRBV18 to TRBJ2-7; TRBD1 might be the D (6 bases). Per the germline V gene, CDR1 is KGHSH and CDR2 is LQKENI. Trimming pared 4 bases from V and 2 bases from J, leaving 15 bases between. CDR3 size: 15 residues. Written as DNA, the CDR3 is TGTGCCAGCTCACAATCGCAGGGGCAAACCTACGAGCAGTACTTC. Translated, it gives CASSQSQGQTYEQYF.

The chain combines TRBV30 with TRBJ1-4, with TRBD1 as a possible D gene (5 bases). Germline CDR1 is GTSNPN and CDR2 is SVGIG (reference sequence). This CDR3 comprises 12 residues. V lost 3 bases and J lost 7, with 9 bases in between. CDR3 DNA sequence: TGTGCCTGGAGAGGGACGGCTGAAAAACTGTTTTTT. Amino acids: CAWRGTAEKLFF.

This chain links TRBV19 with TRBJ2-7; possibly TRBD2 for D (6 bases). The CDR3 has 14 residues. The germline CDR1 and CDR2 sequences are LNHDA and SQIVND (reference sequence). Trimming removed 6 bases from V and 2 bases from J, with 14 bases in between. The CDR3 loop is CASRPAGSPYEQYF. The CDR3 DNA sequence: TGTGCCAGTAGGCCGGCGGGATCCCCCTACGAGCAGTACTTC.

This sequence joins TRBV5-6 and TRBJ2-1, with D perhaps TRBD1 (5 bases). CDR3 length: 18 residues. V was pared by 2 bases and J by 8 bases, with 26 bases between. The germline gives CDR1 SGHDT, CDR2 YYEEEE. The CDR3 nucleotides read TGTGCCAGCAGCTTCCCCCCTGGGGCCAGCCGTTTGTTGGATGAGCAGTTCTTC. This sequence encodes CASSFPPGASRLLDEQFF.

V gene TRBV29-1 combines with J gene TRBJ2-7; 8 bases align to TRBD1. V was clipped by 8 bases and J by 6 bases; unmatched bases: 15. The CDR3 contains 14 residues. CDR1 and CDR2 from the germline V gene are SQVTM and ANQGSEA. CDR3 region: CSIKWGQDLGEQYF. CDR3 DNA: TGCAGCATCAAATGGGGACAGGACCTTGGCGAGCAGTACTTC.

The chain joins TRBV6-1 to TRBJ2-2, with D possibly TRBD2 on 6 matching bases. Germline V gene lookup returns CDR1 MNHNS and CDR2 SASEGT. Trimming left V 2 bases short and J 1 base short, with 14 bases between. The CDR3 covers 17 residues. In DNA, the CDR3 is TGTGCCAGCAGTGAAAGTCGTAGCGGAGGGAACACCGGGGAGCTGTTTTTT. It specifies CASSESRSGGNTGELFF.

This clone was seen a few times. The CDR3 nucleotides are TGTGCCAGCAGCAAGGGCAGGGGCAATGAGCAGTTCTTC. As protein: CASSKGRGNEQFF. The chain joins TRBV21-1 to TRBJ2-1; the table gives TRBD1 as D, unverified against the DNA. TRBV21-1 is given as a pseudogene. The CDR3 is made up of 13 amino acids.

The chain carries TRBV5-1 and TRBJ2-2; 10 positions match TRBD1. CDR1 is SGHRS and CDR2 is YFSETQ in the germline V gene. This CDR3 is built from 16 residues. V lost 4 bases to trimming and J lost 6 bases; unmatched junction nucleotides: 9. The CDR3 DNA reads as TGCGCCAGCAGCCCATTCGGACAGGGGGTCGCCGGGGAGCTGTTTTTT. It codes for CASSPFGQGVAGELFF.

The chain carries TRBV5-1 and TRBJ2-3, with D possibly being TRBD2 (6 bases). V gave up 0 bases and J gave up 4 bases, with 12 bases separating them. CDR1 is SGHRS and CDR2 is YFSETQ in the germline V gene. This CDR3 has 15 residues. The CDR3 nucleotides read TGCGCCAGCAGCTTGGACCCAGGGAGGCCAGATACGCAGTATTTT. It codes for CASSLDPGRPDTQYF.